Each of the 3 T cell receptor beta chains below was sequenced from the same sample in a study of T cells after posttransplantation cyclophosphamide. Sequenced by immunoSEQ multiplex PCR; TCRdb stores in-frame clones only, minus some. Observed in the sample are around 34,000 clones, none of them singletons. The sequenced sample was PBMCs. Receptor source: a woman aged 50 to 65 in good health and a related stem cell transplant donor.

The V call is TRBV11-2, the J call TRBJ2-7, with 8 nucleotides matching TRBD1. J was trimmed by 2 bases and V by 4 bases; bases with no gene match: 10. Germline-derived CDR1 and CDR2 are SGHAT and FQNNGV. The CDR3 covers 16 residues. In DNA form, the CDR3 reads TGTGCCAGCAGCTCAACCTTTGGACAGGGACCCTACGAGCAGTACTTC. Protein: CASSSTFGQGPYEQYF.

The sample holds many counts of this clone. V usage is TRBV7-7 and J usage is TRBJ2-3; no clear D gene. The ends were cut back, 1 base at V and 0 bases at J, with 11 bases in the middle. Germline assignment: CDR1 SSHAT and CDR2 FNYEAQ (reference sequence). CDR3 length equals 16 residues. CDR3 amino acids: CASSLGVGGSTDTQYF. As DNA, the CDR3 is TGTGCCAGCAGCTTAGGGGTAGGCGGAAGCACAGATACGCAGTATTTT.

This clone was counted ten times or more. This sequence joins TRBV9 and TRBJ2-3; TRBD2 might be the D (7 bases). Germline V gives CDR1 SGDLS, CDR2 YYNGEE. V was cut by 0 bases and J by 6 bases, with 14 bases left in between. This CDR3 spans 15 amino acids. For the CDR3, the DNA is TGTGCCAGCAGCGTAGGGGGGCGGGAGAGCGATACGCAGTATTTT. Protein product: CASSVGGRESDTQYF.